What follows is one T cell receptor (beta chain) and its context. What this receptor recognizes is not known. No much larger clonotype is one base removed from it; base qualities were not supplied. The record originates from a study of blood T cell repertoires in COVID-19 (dated by TCRdb to 2020 to 2021). Describing the broader study: Collaborator samples came from the United States, Italy and Spain and covered acute and convalescent phases of COVID-19. The material from the prospective study consisted of cDNA or gDNA derived from T cells, B-cell-depleted T cells, or PBMCs. The samples were drawn from the first 160 participants of the ongoing ImmuneRACE study and from more than 1,000 subjects provided by 6 global collaborators. Where HLA class I and class II types were available, the types were taken from metadata supplied by the sample provider, not from assay-based typing. A freely available public database, intended as a resource for researchers studying the immune response to SARS-CoV-2, is where the repertoires were released. The dataset comprised deeply sampled blood TCRbeta repertoires from subjects exposed to, actively infected with, or recovered from COVID-19. The sample metadata nearly always contained a de-identified subject ID, COVID-19 status, age in years and sex.

Here is what the overall study found, with its caveats: The amount of clinical and demographic metadata varied by source and participant and was provided uncurated.

Enrolling through a virtual design, the prospective study's participants ranged in age from roughly 18 to 90 years and lived across about two dozen United States geographic areas. Cohort assignment in the prospective study relied on participant-reported clinical history from a screening survey and a study questionnaire. For ImmuneRACE Cohort 3, a participant was defined as recovered based on two consecutive negative NP/OP PCR tests, clearance by a healthcare professional, or resolution of symptoms. Each participant in the prospective study had whole blood, serum and a nasopharyngeal or oropharyngeal swab collected by mobile phlebotomists. Prospective study participants could optionally give additional blood draws and questionnaires over an approximately two-month period. Before DNA extraction, prospective study blood samples were shipped either frozen or at room temperature. TCRbeta CDR3 regions were amplified from genomic DNA using the immunoSEQ Assay, a bias-controlled multiplex PCR. From the authors' description of their analysis: The number of nucleated cells in each sample was estimated by amplification of reference gene primers within the assay. To quantify the absolute abundance of each unique TCRbeta CDR3 rearrangement, sequence reads were collapsed and filtered. For each sample, productive Simpson clonality was calculated as the square root of Simpson's diversity index over productive rearrangements. TCRdb stores this immuneACCESS table with in-frame sequences only. Part of the clones is absent; in the studies checked, under half of the shortfall reflects unresolved V genes, and no reason is known for the rest. V, J and clone size reflect that table, while D and trimming were determined from the DNA. Present in this sample are around 160,000 clones, over 75% of which were seen just once. Approximately 6% of the sample belongs to the ten largest clones.

The sequenced sample consisted of PBMCs or T cells enriched from blood (not recorded which). This TCR was sampled from a man in his forties who had recovered from COVID-19.

The bases are TGTGCCAGCAGCTTAATGAGAGCATCTGAAGCTTTCTTT. Translated, it reads CASSLMRASEAFF. The chain was built from TRBV11-2 and TRBJ1-1; the D gene lacks a confident call. Based on the germline V gene, the CDR1 and CDR2 sequences are SGHAT and FQNNGV. From the cysteine through the phenylalanine, the CDR3 covers 13 amino acids. CDR3 DNA only is kept here, 39 bases in frame from base 1. At the junction V is shortened by 2 bases and J by 6 bases, with 10 bases in between.